The clone carrying this T cell receptor (beta chain) was seen a few times. Its antigen remains unknown. One end of the junction varies from germline; a read error may be responsible. The data were obtained in a study of blood T cells in healthy people across ages. Study-level results: TCR beta diversity tracked closely with naive T cell percentage. Estimated diversity across one million T cells was deemed an underestimate.

Per germline, CDR1 SGHRS and CDR2 YFSETQ. This CDR3 comprises 13 residues. The second PCR ran roughly 7 to 12 cycles with a sample-barcoded 5' primer and J-beta primers. MiXCR, applied by TCRdb to the 5' RACE reads, yields one record per CDR3 protein. The profile shows around 1,800,000 distinct CDR3 sequences, about two fifths of them singletons. This rearrangement joins TRBV5-1 to TRBJ2-3; the match to TRBD2 covers 9 bases. The sample comprised blood. The sequence came from a human donor in good health. The CDR3, as DNA: TGCGCCAGCAGCGTGACTAGCGGAGATAGGCAGTATTTT. Its protein product is CASSVTSGDRQYF.